This passage covers 19 T cell receptor beta chains from one sample sequenced in a study of T cell responses to AZD1222 COVID-19 vaccine. Repertoires were generated with immunoSEQ multiplex PCR, while TCRdb's copy carries only in-frame clones and drops some. This table has approximately 120,000 clones, 80% to 90% appearing once. The source material was peripheral blood, sampled on day 0 of AZD1222 vaccination. The receptors here all came from an adult in good health.

This chain links TRBV11-2 with TRBJ1-1, with 10 bases fitting TRBD1. Germline loops: CDR1 SGHAT, CDR2 FQNNGV. The CDR3 covers 16 residues. J was trimmed by 3 bases and V by 6 bases; bases with no gene match: 10. Here the CDR3 reads CASSLTGGRSDTEAFF. DNA of the CDR3: TGTGCCAGCAGTCTGACAGGGGGCCGATCGGACACTGAAGCTTTCTTT.

The chain recombines TRBV6-5 with TRBJ1-2; D possibly corresponds to TRBD1 (6 bases). The germline V and J ends were trimmed by 5 bases and 6 bases, with 13 bases remaining between them. The CDR3 sequence is 13 residues long. Germline V gene lookup returns CDR1 MNHEY and CDR2 SVGAGI. In DNA form, the CDR3 reads TGTGCCAGCAGTAGGGGGGGGCTAAATGGCTACACCTTC. It is translated as CASSRGGLNGYTF.

The J gene is TRBJ2-7, the V gene TRBV11-2, with D perhaps assigned TRBD1 or TRBD2 (5 bases each). The germline V and J ends were trimmed by 1 base and 7 bases, with 17 bases remaining between them. Germline V lookup: CDR1 SGHAT, CDR2 FQNNGV. This CDR3 has 15 residues. The CDR3 DNA reads as TGTGCCAGCAGCTTAGGAAGTCAGGGAGCGCGGGAGCAGTACTTC. This sequence encodes CASSLGSQGAREQYF. The entire variable domain, with the rest obtained from reference TRBV11-2 and TRBJ2-7, is as follows: EAGVAQSPRYKIIEKRQSVAFWCNPISGHATLYWYQQILGQGPKLLIQFQNNGVVDDSQLPKDRFSAERLKGVDSTLKIQPAKLEDSAVYLCASSLGSQGAREQYFGPGTRLTVT.

The chain combines TRBV10-1 with TRBJ1-2, with a weak D call TRBD1 (6 bases). Germline V lookup: CDR1 WNHNN, CDR2 SYGVQD (reference sequence). This CDR3 is 13 amino acids long. V dropped 4 bases and J dropped 2 bases, with 8 bases sitting between them. Here the CDR3 reads CASSGTGNYGYTF. The DNA for the CDR3 is TGCGCCAGCAGTGGTACAGGGAACTATGGCTACACCTTC.

This clone was seen just once. CDR3 sequence (DNA): TGTGCCAGCAGCCAAGGGAGAAACACCATATATTTT. It yields the protein CASSQGRNTIYF. The chain has TRBV4-2 and TRBJ1-3; D uncertain. There are 12 residues in the CDR3. V gave up 1 base and J gave up 5 bases, with 3 bases separating them. Looked up from germline, CDR1 is LGHNA and CDR2 is YNFKEQ.

V gene TRBV5-4 combines with J gene TRBJ1-1; TRBD1 is a possible D gene (5 bases). The CDR3 is made up of 14 amino acids. Trimming stripped 4 bases from V and 3 bases from J, with 13 bases between. The germline CDR1 and CDR2 sequences are SGHNT and YYREEE (reference sequence). As DNA, the CDR3 is TGTGCCAGCAGCACCGGGGCCAGGGACACTGAAGCTTTCTTT. It specifies CASSTGARDTEAFF. The complete variable domain, with remaining parts taken from reference TRBV5-4 and TRBJ1-1, reads ETGVTQSPTHLIKTRGQQVTLRCSSQSGHNTVSWYQQALGQGPQFIFQYYREEENGRGNFPPRFSGLQFPNYSSELNVNALELDDSALYLCASSTGARDTEAFFGQGTRLTVV.

The rearrangement uses TRBV5-1 and TRBJ2-7, with TRBD2 as a possible D gene (6 bases). This CDR3 contains 13 residues. Between the trimmed V and J ends, which lost 3 bases and 5 bases, there was a span of 12 bases. Germline lookup yields CDR1 SGHRS and CDR2 YFSETQ. CDR3 in amino acids: CASSSSPSDEQYF. In DNA form, the CDR3 reads TGCGCCAGCAGCTCTAGCCCTAGCGACGAGCAGTACTTC. Based on the CDR3 plus reference TRBV5-1 and TRBJ2-7, the full variable domain is KAGVTQTPRYLIKTRGQQVTLSCSPISGHRSVSWYQQTPGQGLQFLFEYFSETQRNKGNFPGRFSGRQFSNSRSEMNVSTLELGDSALYLCASSSSPSDEQYFGPGTRLTVT.

This sequence joins TRBV7-9 and TRBJ2-6, with D unresolved. The germline CDR1 and CDR2 sequences are SEHNR and FQNEAQ (reference sequence). With 3 bases removed from V and 0 bases from J, the gap between germline ends came to 9 bases. This CDR3 spans 16 amino acids. This chain's CDR3 is CASSLVPSSGANVLTF. The CDR3 region has the DNA TGTGCCAGCAGCTTGGTCCCAAGCTCTGGGGCCAACGTCCTGACTTTC.

The J gene is TRBJ2-7, the V gene TRBV12-3 or TRBV12-4; perhaps TRBD1 as D (6 bases). This CDR3 contains 13 residues. V was pared by 6 bases and J by 2 bases, with 11 bases between. In DNA, the CDR3 is TGTGCCAGCAGCTTCACAGGGCCCTACGAGCAGTACTTC. This sequence encodes CASSFTGPYEQYF.

CDR3 sequence (DNA): TGTGCCACCAGTGAAACCGTGACCCAGCCCTTCTGGAATGAGCAGTTCTTC. Translating it yields CATSETVTQPFWNEQFF. The chain uses TRBV24-1 and TRBJ2-1, with D hard to call. Per the germline V gene, CDR1 is KGHDR and CDR2 is SFDVKD. The CDR3 runs 17 residues. V was trimmed by 4 bases and J by 7 bases, leaving 22 bases between them.

This chain connects TRBV6-5 to TRBJ2-1; no definite D call. Germline CDR1 reads MNHEY; CDR2 reads SVGAGI. Trimming shortened V by 3 bases and J by 5 bases, and 8 bases separated the two germline ends. The CDR3 totals 13 residues. DNA for the CDR3: TGTGCCAGCAGTTATATCGGAAACAATGAGCAGTTCTTC. This translates into CASSYIGNNEQFF.

V and J are TRBV7-8 and TRBJ1-1; D unclear. V was clipped by 0 bases and J by 7 bases, with 9 bases between them. Germline-derived CDR1 and CDR2 are SGHVS and FQNEAQ. The CDR3 length is 13 residues. The CDR3 reads CASSLALIGEAFF. The CDR3 region has the DNA TGTGCCAGCAGCTTAGCGCTAATCGGTGAAGCTTTCTTT.

V usage is TRBV2 and J usage is TRBJ2-2; the D gene is possibly TRBD2 (6 bases). The CDR3 totals 16 residues. The ends were cut back, 2 bases at V and 5 bases at J, with 15 bases in the middle. The germline V gene encodes CDR1 SNHLY and CDR2 FYNNEI. CDR3 DNA sequence: TGTGCCAGCAGTGAAACGGACCCCGCGGGGACCGGGGAGCTGTTTTTT. This sequence encodes CASSETDPAGTGELFF.

To note about this clone: Within the sample, other DNA sequences also encode this same CDR3. This sequence joins TRBV5-1 and TRBJ2-7; D call uncertain. The CDR3 length is 15 residues. Trimming took 0 bases from V and 1 from J, leaving 11 bases between them. From germline, CDR1 is SGHRS and CDR2 YFSETQ. DNA for the CDR3: TGCGCCAGCAGCTTGGGTTCAGGACCGTCCTACGAGCAGTACTTC. Translation: CASSLGSGPSYEQYF.

The chain carries TRBV7-9 and TRBJ1-1; D is perhaps TRBD1 (6 bases). The length of the CDR3 is 13 residues. The germline V and J ends were trimmed by 5 bases and 11 bases, with 18 bases remaining between them. CDR1 and CDR2 (germline): SEHNR, FQNEAQ (reference sequence). CDR3 region: CASSLQQGSSAFF. The CDR3 nucleotides are TGTGCCAGCAGCCTTCAACAGGGATCGTCGGCTTTCTTT.

The genes are TRBV5-8 and TRBJ1-5; the D is unclear. The CDR3 runs to 16 residues. The V end was cut by 4 bases, the J end by 1 base, with 15 bases between. Germline loops: CDR1 SGHTS, CDR2 YDEGEE. CDR3 residues: CASSPRHVRSNQPQHF. The CDR3 DNA follows: TGTGCCAGCAGCCCCAGACATGTCCGGAGCAATCAGCCCCAGCATTTT.

The rearrangement uses TRBV4-2 and TRBJ2-5; TRBD2 might be the D (5 bases). CDR3 length equals 16 residues. V was clipped by 1 base and J by 2 bases, with 14 bases between them. CDR1 is LGHNA and CDR2 is YNFKEQ in the germline V gene. The CDR3 nucleotides read TGTGCCAGCAGCCAAGTAGAAAATAGCGCGCAAGAGACCCAGTACTTC. It translates to CASSQVENSAQETQYF.

This chain connects TRBV5-4 to TRBJ2-1, with D perhaps matching TRBD2 (6 bases). Germline V gene data show CDR1 as SGHNT and CDR2 as YYREEE (reference sequence). Deletions cut 1 base from V and 13 bases from J, with 12 bases between. There are 12 residues in the CDR3. DNA for the CDR3: TGTGCCAGCAGCTTGAGTTTGCGGGACCAGTTCTTC. Amino acid sequence: CASSLSLRDQFF.

The chain combines TRBV7-3 with TRBJ2-7; maybe TRBD1 (7 bases). Trimming shortened V by 6 bases and J by 3 bases, and 12 bases separated the two germline ends. The CDR3 loop spans 13 amino acids. CDR1 and CDR2 from the germline V gene are SGHTA and FQGTGA. The CDR3 DNA is TGTGCCAGCAGTGACCAGGGGGGCTACGAGCAGTACTTC. It is translated as CASSDQGGYEQYF. The full variable domain, with the rest looked up from reference TRBV7-3 and TRBJ2-7, is GAGVSQTPSNKVTEKGKYVELRCDPISGHTALYWYRQSLGQGPEFLIYFQGTGAADDSGLPNDRFFAVRPEGSVSTLKIQRTERGDSAVYLCASSDQGGYEQYFGPGTRLTVT.